This entry lists 27 T cell receptor beta chains sequenced from one sample in a study of blood T cell repertoires in COVID-19 (dated by TCRdb to 2020 to 2022). Preparation of the library involved the immunoSEQ multiplex PCR assay. Held by TCRdb, this immuneACCESS table contains in-frame sequences only and omits some clones. Under half of the omission traces to an unresolved V gene where checked; the cause of the rest is unknown. For this sample the table gives approximately 300,000 clones, of which 80% to 90% were detected only once. The ten most abundant clones make up 3.5% to 4.5% of the sample. Material: PBMCs or T cells enriched from blood (not recorded which). The receptors were gathered from a woman in her thirties who had recovered from COVID-19.

The chain joins TRBV29-1 to TRBJ2-1; 10 nucleotides agree with TRBD2. Trimming cost V 8 bases and J 8 bases; bases outside gene matches: 9. CDR3 length: 13 amino acids. CDR1 and CDR2 (germline): SQVTM, ANQGSEA. The CDR3 sequence is CSLGASGSHEQFF. In DNA, the CDR3 is TGCAGCCTGGGGGCTAGCGGGAGTCATGAGCAGTTCTTC.

The chain joins TRBV19 to TRBJ2-1, with a possible D match to TRBD2 (5 bases). V lost 1 base and J 12 bases, leaving 10 bases between the germline ends. CDR1 and CDR2 (germline): LNHDA, SQIVND (reference sequence). There are 12 residues in the CDR3. The CDR3 spells CASSIGSSLQFF. CDR3 nucleotides: TGTGCCAGTAGTATAGGGTCTAGCTTGCAGTTCTTC.

J is TRBJ2-7 and V is TRBV4-1, with D maybe TRBD1 (6 bases). The CDR3 sequence is 15 residues long. V was cut by 1 base and J by 2 bases, with 12 bases left in between. Looked up from germline, CDR1 is MGHRA and CDR2 is YSYEKL. The CDR3 spells CASSQVRGTTYEQYF. CDR3 nucleotides: TGCGCCAGCAGCCAAGTTAGGGGGACCACCTACGAGCAGTACTTC.

The V call is TRBV7-9, the J call TRBJ2-1; D might be TRBD1 (5 bases). Trimming stripped 2 bases from V and 6 bases from J, with 11 bases between. CDR1 is SEHNR, CDR2 FQNEAQ, per germline (reference sequence). The CDR3 consists of 14 residues. The CDR3 here is CASSLMWGPNEQFF. CDR3 nucleotide sequence: TGTGCCAGCAGCTTAATGTGGGGCCCCAATGAGCAGTTCTTC. The entire variable domain, with the rest obtained from reference TRBV7-9 and TRBJ2-1, is as follows: DTGVSQNPRHKITKRGQNVTFRCDPISEHNRLYWYRQTLGQGPEFLTYFQNEAQLEKSRLLSDRFSAERPKGSFSTLEIQRTEQGDSAMYLCASSLMWGPNEQFFGPGTRLTVL.

The genes are TRBV29-1 and TRBJ2-3, with 8 bases matching TRBD2. V gave up 6 bases and J gave up 6 bases; unmatched junction bases: 8. This CDR3 spans 13 amino acids. Germline values: CDR1 SQVTM, CDR2 ANQGSEA. The CDR3 coding sequence is TGCAGCGTCCGCACTAGCGGCGGCGATACGCAGTATTTT. Its protein is CSVRTSGGDTQYF.

This chain connects TRBV6-4 to TRBJ1-2; D is unresolved. Germline V gene data show CDR1 as MRHNA and CDR2 as SNTAGT. This CDR3 comprises 13 residues. V lost 0 bases and J lost 4, with 6 bases in between. DNA of the CDR3: TGTGCCAGCAGTGACTCCCTCTCCTATGGCTACACCTTC. Protein sequence: CASSDSLSYGYTF.

This chain joins TRBV7-8 and TRBJ2-4, with a tentative D call TRBD1 (5 bases). CDR3 size: 12 residues. Per germline, CDR1 SGHVS and CDR2 FQNEAQ. Trimming cost V 8 bases and J 8 bases, with 13 bases left between them. CDR3 sequence (DNA): TGTGCCAGCGGCCGGCAGGGTGACATTCAGTACTTC. Protein sequence: CASGRQGDIQYF.

The chain is built from TRBV7-2 and TRBJ2-7, with 15 bases that match TRBD2. The germline gives CDR1 SGHTA, CDR2 FQGNSA. Trimming cost V 6 bases and J 3 bases; bases outside gene matches: 15. The CDR3 loop spans 19 amino acids. The CDR3 bases are TGTGCCAGCAGTTTGATTCCGGGACTAGCGGGGGGAGCCATCTACGAGCAGTACTTC. Its protein is CASSLIPGLAGGAIYEQYF.

The V call is TRBV13, the J call TRBJ2-7; D might be TRBD1 (5 bases). V lost 3 bases and J 1 base, leaving 10 bases between the germline ends. Germline V gene sequence: CDR1 PRHDT, CDR2 FYEKMQ (reference sequence). The CDR3 totals 14 residues. Here the CDR3 DNA reads TGTGCCAGCAGCTTGGGGCTGTCGTCCTACGAGCAGTACTTC. Amino acid sequence: CASSLGLSSYEQYF.

The chain carries TRBV7-2 and TRBJ1-2; unclear D gene. Germline CDR1 SGHTA, CDR2 FQGNSA. The V end lost 1 base, the J end lost 4 bases, and 10 bases lay between the germline ends. The CDR3 contains 14 residues. This chain's CDR3 is CASSLERQGYGYTF. CDR3 nucleotide sequence: TGTGCCAGCAGCTTAGAGCGTCAAGGCTATGGCTACACCTTC.

The V call is TRBV29-1, the J call TRBJ1-1; 7 bases are shared with TRBD1. Germline CDR1 and CDR2: SQVTM and ANQGSEA. The CDR3 sequence is 13 residues long. Germline trimming cut 4 bases from V and 2 bases from J; bases unmatched to any gene: 4. The CDR3 coding sequence is TGCAGCGTTGGCCAGGGGGGAAACACTGAAGCTTTCTTT. It translates to CSVGQGGNTEAFF.

V is TRBV13 and J is TRBJ2-1, with 10 bases lining up with TRBD2. The CDR3 is 16 amino acids. J gave up 10 bases and V 1 base, and 10 bases lay outside the gene matches. CDR1 and CDR2 (germline): PRHDT, FYEKMQ (reference sequence). This CDR3 is CASSLVPAGGPKEQFF. CDR3 DNA: TGTGCCAGCAGCTTAGTTCCAGCGGGGGGGCCTAAAGAGCAGTTCTTC.

The chain is built from TRBV7-3 and TRBJ2-1; 9 nucleotides match TRBD2. After removal of 2 bases from V and 9 bases from J, the junction contained 2 bases not matched to a gene. Germline V gene lookup returns CDR1 SGHTA and CDR2 FQGTGA. This CDR3 is built from 13 residues. Written as DNA, the CDR3 is TGTGCCAGCAGCTTATGGCGGGAGGGTGAGCAGTTCTTC. As protein: CASSLWREGEQFF.

This clone has a handful of counts. The V and J genes are TRBV7-8 and TRBJ1-1; TRBD1 aligns across 11 bases. The CDR3 has 16 amino acids. After removal of 4 bases from V and 5 bases from J, the junction contained 9 bases not matched to a gene. CDR1 and CDR2 from the germline V gene are SGHVS and FQNEAQ. The DNA for the CDR3 is TGTGCCAGCAGCTCCCGGACAGGGGGCGCAAAAACTGAAGCTTTCTTT. Amino acids: CASSSRTGGAKTEAFF.

This clone was seen a single time. The chain couples TRBV14 to TRBJ1-1; tentative D call: TRBD1 (6 bases). Trimming left V 2 bases short and J 1 base short, with 17 bases between. Germline CDR1 and CDR2: SGHDN and FVKESK. This CDR3 region has 17 residues. The CDR3 spells CASSQIGRGRQNTEAFF. The CDR3 DNA reads as TGTGCCAGCAGCCAAATTGGCAGGGGAAGGCAGAACACTGAAGCTTTCTTT.

This chain connects TRBV19 to TRBJ1-1; possible D gene TRBD1, 5 bases. The CDR3 runs 15 residues. The germline V gene encodes CDR1 LNHDA and CDR2 SQIVND (reference sequence). Trimming removed 5 bases from V and 0 bases from J, with 13 bases in between. The CDR3 sequence: CASSRMDIMNTEAFF. CDR3 nucleotide sequence: TGTGCCAGTAGTCGGATGGACATTATGAACACTGAAGCTTTCTTT.

The rearrangement links TRBV5-8 to TRBJ1-5, with TRBD1 matching 8 bases. The CDR3 is 15 amino acids. The V and J ends lost 2 bases and 0 bases, in that order; junction bases with no gene match: 1. CDR1 is SGHTS, CDR2 YDEGEE, per germline. The CDR3 DNA sequence: TGTGCCAGCAGCTTAACAGGGGGTAGCAATCAGCCCCAGCATTTT. Its translation is CASSLTGGSNQPQHF.

The chain has TRBV9 and TRBJ1-6; 9 bases match TRBD1. Trimming removed 1 base from V and 6 bases from J; junction bases left unmatched: 8. CDR3 length: 17 residues. CDR1 is SGDLS, CDR2 YYNGEE, per germline. The CDR3 nucleotides are TGTGCCAGCAGCGTAACCGCACAGGGGGCCCTTAATTCACCCCTCCACTTT. The encoded protein is CASSVTAQGALNSPLHF.

V is TRBV5-1 and J is TRBJ1-4; TRBD1 aligns across 10 bases. The CDR3 totals 13 residues. Germline values: CDR1 SGHRS, CDR2 YFSETQ. With V trimmed by 5 bases and J by 7 bases, 2 bases remained unmatched. The CDR3 region has the DNA TGCGCCAGCAGGGGGACAGGGGTTGAAAAACTGTTTTTT. Amino acids: CASRGTGVEKLFF.

The chain uses TRBV5-1 and TRBJ2-7, with a tentative D call TRBD1 (5 bases). The V gene lost 0 bases and the J gene lost 0 bases, with 10 bases spanning the gap. CDR1 SGHRS and CDR2 YFSETQ come from the germline V gene. There are 15 residues in the CDR3. The CDR3 sequence: CASSLGTGHSYEQYF. In nucleotides, the CDR3 is TGCGCCAGCAGCTTGGGAACAGGACACTCCTACGAGCAGTACTTC.

V gene TRBV5-1 combines with J gene TRBJ1-3; D uncertain. V gave up 0 bases and J gave up 1 base, with 14 bases separating them. This CDR3 contains 17 residues. Germline V gene sequence: CDR1 SGHRS, CDR2 YFSETQ. The CDR3 loop is CASSLEGTGRSGNTIYF. The CDR3 DNA follows: TGCGCCAGCAGCTTGGAGGGAACCGGGAGGTCTGGAAACACCATATATTTT.

The chain uses TRBV7-3 and TRBJ2-5; weak D call: TRBD1 (6 bases). The CDR3 loop spans 14 amino acids. With 5 bases removed from V and 4 bases from J, the gap between germline ends came to 14 bases. CDR1 is SGHTA, CDR2 FQGTGA, per germline. The CDR3 is CASSPGTRGETQYF. The CDR3, as DNA: TGTGCCAGCAGCCCAGGGACCAGGGGAGAGACCCAGTACTTC.

The rearrangement uses TRBV19 and TRBJ1-5; 7 nucleotides line up with TRBD1. CDR3 length: 15 amino acids. V lost 3 bases and J lost 5; bases outside the gene matches: 7. CDR1 and CDR2 (germline): LNHDA, SQIVND (reference sequence). The CDR3 is CASSMEQGFYQPQHF. The CDR3 nucleotides are TGTGCCAGTAGTATGGAACAGGGGTTCTATCAGCCCCAGCATTTT.

The chain recombines TRBV18 with TRBJ1-1; 7 bases line up with TRBD1. This CDR3 spans 15 amino acids. Germline lookup yields CDR1 KGHSH and CDR2 LQKENI. Unmatched junction bases numbered 5, after V lost 3 bases and J lost 1 base. The CDR3 DNA is TGTGCCAGCTCACCCTCCGGGACAGCGAACACTGAAGCTTTCTTT. Protein sequence: CASSPSGTANTEAFF.

The chain combines TRBV21-1 with TRBJ1-3; the table's D gene call, TRBD1, was not cross checked with the DNA. TRBV21-1 is a pseudogene locus. The CDR3 sequence is 16 residues long. In nucleotides, the CDR3 is TGTGCCAGCAGCCACCGGGACAGGAACTCTGGAAACACCATATATTTT. It yields the protein CASSHRDRNSGNTIYF.

The chain links TRBV7-8 to TRBJ2-7; possibly TRBD2 for D (5 bases). The length of the CDR3 is 17 residues. Trimming shortened V by 4 bases and J by 1 base, and 20 bases separated the two germline ends. Germline V gene lookup returns CDR1 SGHVS and CDR2 FQNEAQ. The CDR3 DNA is TGTGCCAGCAGCTCTTCCCCAACGGGATTCGGGTCCTACGAGCAGTACTTC. Protein: CASSSSPTGFGSYEQYF.

This clone has a single count. The chain combines TRBV5-6 with TRBJ1-2; D gene unclear. Deletions cut 2 bases from V and 3 bases from J, with 8 bases between. The CDR3 extends over 13 amino acids. Germline CDR1 reads SGHDT; CDR2 reads YYEEEE. The CDR3 loop is CASSLAGDYGYTF. The CDR3 DNA reads TGTGCCAGCAGCTTAGCCGGGGACTATGGCTACACCTTC.